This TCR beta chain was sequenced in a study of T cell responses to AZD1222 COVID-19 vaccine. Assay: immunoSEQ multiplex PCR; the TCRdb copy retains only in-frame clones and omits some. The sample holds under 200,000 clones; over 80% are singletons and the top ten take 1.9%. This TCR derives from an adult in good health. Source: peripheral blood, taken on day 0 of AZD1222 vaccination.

CDR3 protein: CATSDSGDNRYNEQFF. For the CDR3, the DNA is TGTGCCACCAGTGACTCAGGGGACAACAGGTACAATGAGCAGTTCTTC. This chain joins TRBV24-1 and TRBJ2-1, with D tentatively TRBD1 (6 bases). The CDR3 extends over 16 amino acids. V was shortened by 4 bases and J by 4 bases, with 16 bases between the two germline ends. The germline V gene encodes CDR1 KGHDR and CDR2 SFDVKD.